The rows below give T cell receptor beta chains drawn from one sample of a study of regulatory T cells in long-lasting Graves disease. TCRdb re-analysed the multiplex PCR reads in MiXCR, keeping a single row per CDR3 protein. Of more than 300,000 distinct CDR3 sequences listed, around 15% are singletons. These records were also assigned to another study, of T cells in Graves' hyperthyroidism and ophthalmopathy.

This sample comprised peripheral blood mononuclear cells (PBMCs), obtained at new diagnosis, from a patient treated with antithyroid drugs. These receptors were taken from a woman aged 18-29 years with Graves disease. Each CDR3 is given with its conserved first and last residue. A D gene is named only where the DNA matches it firmly. Rows may omit the clone size; those that give it use once, few, many or a size class.

clone_size: few; v_call: TRBV12-3/TRBV12-4; j_call: TRBJ1-3; d_call: .; cdr3_aa: CASSFQPANTIYF; cdr3_nt: TGTGCCAGCAGTTTTCAGCCGGCAAACACCATATATTTT
clone_size: many; v_call: TRBV7-8; j_call: TRBJ2-3; d_call: TRBD2; cdr3_aa: CASSARTSGSLDTQYF; cdr3_nt: TGTGCCAGCAGCGCCCGGACTAGCGGGAGTTTAGATACGCAGTATTTT
clone_size: .; v_call: TRBV19; j_call: TRBJ2-3; d_call: .; cdr3_aa: CASSIFFGGGTDTQYF; cdr3_nt: TGTGCCAGTAGTATTTTTTTTGGCGGGGGCACAGATACGCAGTATTTT
clone_size: many; v_call: TRBV27; j_call: TRBJ2-3; d_call: .; cdr3_aa: CASSEGWDTQYF; cdr3_nt: TGTGCCAGCAGTGAAGGTTGGGATACGCAGTATTTT
clone_size: many; v_call: TRBV3-1; j_call: TRBJ2-2; d_call: TRBD1; cdr3_aa: CASSQDGTANTGELFF; cdr3_nt: TGTGCCAGCAGCCAAGATGGGACAGCAAACACCGGGGAGCTGTTTTTT
clone_size: few; v_call: TRBV6-1; j_call: TRBJ1-5; d_call: .; cdr3_aa: CASKGGLGGDQPQHF; cdr3_nt: TGTGCCAGCAAAGGGGGACTCGGGGGCGATCAGCCCCAGCATTTT
clone_size: .; v_call: TRBV28; j_call: TRBJ2-2; d_call: TRBD1; cdr3_aa: CASRPFGQGLTGELFF; cdr3_nt: TGTGCCAGCAGGCCTTTCGGACAGGGGCTCACCGGGGAGCTGTTTTTT
clone_size: many; v_call: TRBV10-2; j_call: TRBJ1-5; d_call: .; cdr3_aa: CASSAGWSNQPQHF; cdr3_nt: TGCGCCAGCAGTGCTGGGTGGAGCAATCAGCCCCAGCATTTT
clone_size: few; v_call: TRBV6-1; j_call: TRBJ2-1; d_call: .; cdr3_aa: CATEGTSYNEQFF; cdr3_nt: TGTGCCACCGAGGGGACATCCTACAATGAGCAGTTCTTC
clone_size: few; v_call: TRBV7-7; j_call: TRBJ2-3; d_call: TRBD2; cdr3_aa: CASSPSGYTDTQYF; cdr3_nt: TGTGCTAGCAGCCCTAGCGGGTACACAGATACGCAGTATTTT
clone_size: .; v_call: TRBV27; j_call: TRBJ2-1; d_call: TRBD1; cdr3_aa: CASSLYSPGTGAYNEQFF; cdr3_nt: TGTGCCAGCAGTCTTTACTCCCCCGGGACAGGGGCCTACAATGAGCAGTTCTTC
clone_size: .; v_call: TRBV4-2; j_call: TRBJ2-5; d_call: .; cdr3_aa: CASSQESRGGGEQETQYF; cdr3_nt: TGTGCCAGCAGCCAAGAATCGCGTGGCGGAGGGGAACAAGAGACCCAGTACTTC
clone_size: few; v_call: TRBV6-2/TRBV6-3; j_call: TRBJ1-6; d_call: .; cdr3_aa: CASSDQGPGVNSPLHF; cdr3_nt: TGTGCCAGCAGTGACCAGGGCCCGGGGGTTAATTCACCCCTCCACTTT
clone_size: few; v_call: TRBV5-1; j_call: TRBJ1-2; d_call: TRBD1; cdr3_aa: CASSAGTGTYYTF; cdr3_nt: TGTGCCAGCAGCGCCGGGACAGGGACGTACTACACCTTC
clone_size: many; v_call: TRBV12-3/TRBV12-4; j_call: TRBJ2-1; d_call: .; cdr3_aa: CASSLSRLSSYNEQFF; cdr3_nt: TGTGCCAGCAGTTTAAGTAGATTGAGCTCCTACAATGAGCAGTTCTTC
clone_size: .; v_call: TRBV2; j_call: TRBJ2-2; d_call: TRBD1; cdr3_aa: CASSLSGTGVTGELFF; cdr3_nt: TGTGCCAGCAGTTTGTCCGGGACAGGGGTGACCGGGGAGCTGTTTTTT
clone_size: few; v_call: TRBV4-2; j_call: TRBJ2-4; d_call: TRBD1; cdr3_aa: CASSQDKGADLAKNIQYF; cdr3_nt: TGTGCCAGCAGCCAAGATAAGGGGGCAGATCTAGCCAAAAACATTCAGTACTTC
clone_size: many; v_call: TRBV5-6; j_call: TRBJ1-2; d_call: .; cdr3_aa: CASSPGQFRSYTF; cdr3_nt: TGTGCCAGCAGCCCTGGACAGTTTAGGAGCTACACCTTC
clone_size: .; v_call: TRBV20-1; j_call: TRBJ2-1; d_call: TRBD1; cdr3_aa: CSARNPGQAESWNEQFF; cdr3_nt: TGCAGTGCTAGAAACCCGGGACAGGCCGAATCGTGGAATGAGCAGTTCTTC
clone_size: few; v_call: TRBV27; j_call: TRBJ2-2; d_call: .; cdr3_aa: CASSLAQSPLNTGELFF; cdr3_nt: TGTGCCAGCAGTTTAGCACAGTCTCCCCTGAACACCGGGGAGCTGTTTTTT
clone_size: many; v_call: TRBV2; j_call: TRBJ1-3; d_call: .; cdr3_aa: CASSERQGSGNTIYF; cdr3_nt: TGTGCCAGCAGTGAACGGCAGGGTTCGGGAAACACCATATATTTT
clone_size: many; v_call: TRBV28; j_call: TRBJ2-5; d_call: .; cdr3_aa: CASSFSGLQETQYF; cdr3_nt: TGTGCCAGCAGTTTCTCGGGACTCCAAGAGACCCAGTACTTC
clone_size: .; v_call: TRBV5-1; j_call: TRBJ2-5; d_call: TRBD2; cdr3_aa: CASNGLAGETETQYF; cdr3_nt: TGCGCCAGCAACGGACTAGCGGGAGAGACGGAGACCCAGTACTTC
clone_size: few; v_call: TRBV7-6; j_call: TRBJ2-7; d_call: TRBD1; cdr3_aa: CASSSTGRTHEQYF; cdr3_nt: TGTGCCAGCAGTTCGACAGGGCGTACTCACGAGCAGTACTTC
clone_size: few; v_call: TRBV7-6; j_call: TRBJ2-7; d_call: TRBD1; cdr3_aa: CASSTGTGGEQYF; cdr3_nt: TGTGCCAGCAGCACGGGGACAGGGGGCGAGCAGTACTTC
clone_size: .; v_call: TRBV6-4; j_call: TRBJ2-3; d_call: .; cdr3_aa: CASSDGGGTDTQYF; cdr3_nt: TGTGCCAGCAGTGACGGCGGGGGCACAGATACGCAGTATTTT
clone_size: many; v_call: TRBV5-1; j_call: TRBJ2-7; d_call: .; cdr3_aa: CASSERATYEQYF; cdr3_nt: TGCGCCAGCAGCGAGCGAGCAACCTACGAGCAGTACTTC